The 3 T cell receptor beta chains below all came from one sample that was sequenced in a study of shared clonotypes between healthy human individuals (TCRdb year 2020). CD8 naive samples were CD45RO-negative cells positively selected for CCR7, giving a CD45RA+CCR7+ population that excluded TemRA cells. Library preparation employed the immunoSEQ multiplex PCR assay. The source is immuneACCESS, and TCRdb retained only in-frame sequences with V and J called. Part of the clones is not carried over; for the studies checked, unresolved V genes explain less than half of this, and the remainder is unexplained. The sample profile shows about 2 million clones; about 95% of them were found once. More than 0.95% of the sample is in the top ten clones. The sequenced sample was naive CD8+ T cells sorted from blood. The cell subset or site tag for this specimen amounts to: CD45RA+CCR7+. Source of these receptors: a man younger than 35 in good health.

The CDR3 protein is CASSQDYYGYTF. The CDR3 nucleotides are TGTGCCAGCAGCCAAGATTACTATGGCTACACCTTC. The rearrangement uses TRBV7-9 and TRBJ1-2; no clear D. CDR1 is SEHNR and CDR2 is FQNEAQ in the germline V gene (reference sequence). The ends were cut back, 5 bases at V and 3 bases at J, with 7 bases in the middle. CDR3 size: 12 residues.

This clone showed up just a few times. This chain joins TRBV7-9 and TRBJ2-1; D is undetermined. The CDR3 runs 12 residues. The germline CDR1 and CDR2 sequences are SEHNR and FQNEAQ (reference sequence). With 1 base removed from V and 6 bases from J, the gap between germline ends came to 4 bases. CDR3 loop: CASSLDGNEQFF. The CDR3 nucleotides read TGTGCCAGCAGCTTAGATGGCAATGAGCAGTTCTTC.

The chain employs TRBV9 and TRBJ1-1, with D possibly being TRBD1 (6 bases). Germline CDR1 and CDR2: SGDLS and YYNGEE. The CDR3 contains 11 residues. V lost 3 bases and J lost 8, with 8 bases in between. CDR3 sequence: CASSDDREAFF. The CDR3 DNA sequence: TGTGCCAGCAGCGATGACAGGGAAGCTTTCTTT. The full variable domain, with the rest looked up from reference TRBV9 and TRBJ1-1, is DSGVTQTPKHLITATGQRVTLRCSPRSGDLSVYWYQQSLDQGLQFLIQYYNGEERAKGNILERFSAQQFPDLHSELNLSSLELGDSALYFCASSDDREAFFGQGTRLTVV.